The clone carrying this T cell receptor beta chain was seen repeatedly, ten times or more. Its antigen is still unknown. TCRdb redid the calling of the 5' RACE reads with MiXCR, one entry per CDR3 protein. The sample consists of some 3,000 distinct CDR3 sequences, roughly an eighth of them appearing once. Germline V gene data show CDR1 as MNHEY and CDR2 as SVGAGI. The CDR3 runs 13 residues. With 5 bases removed from V and 3 bases from J, the gap between germline ends came to 10 bases. The data belong to a study of spatial heterogeneity in lung cancer. Across the whole study: Correlation of TCR transcript counts in tumor regions with a T cell module score from matched bulk RNA-seq was strong.

The study, taken as a whole, reports: Higher tumor mutation counts went along with higher counts of expanded intratumoral alpha and beta TCRs.

The sample's time point: sample taken at primary tumor resection. This specimen was lung tumor tissue, taken at surgery. The chain is built from TRBV6-5 and TRBJ1-1, with no clear D. The source of this sequence is a male donor with early-stage non-small cell lung cancer. CDR3 in amino acids: CASSLQWYTEAFF. The CDR3 nucleotides read TGTGCCAGCAGTCTGCAATGGTACACTGAAGCTTTCTTT.